Each of the 29 T cell receptor beta chains below was sequenced from the same sample in a study of T cells expressing NK-cell markers. With the 5' RACE reads reprocessed, TCRdb shows one record per CDR3 protein and no DNA. In all, the sample yields roughly 380,000 distinct CDR3 sequences. The specimen sequenced was blood T cells: a sorted CD56 or NKG2C T cell subset, CD4+ or CD8+ T cells, or bulk PBMC T cells (not recorded which). These receptors were taken from a man aged 18-75 years in good health.

The chain uses TRBV25-1 and TRBJ1-2; TCRdb gives TRBD1 as the D gene, but with no DNA this cannot be confirmed. This CDR3 has 11 amino acids. Looked up from germline, CDR1 is MGHDK and CDR2 is SYGVNS. The CDR3 here is CASGDPLVYTF.

The J gene is TRBJ1-5, the V gene TRBV27; TCRdb names TRBD1, which stays unverified in the absence of DNA. Germline CDR1 and CDR2: MNHEY and SMNVEV (reference sequence). CDR3 length: 14 residues. The CDR3 spells CASSFTTGWQPQHF.

The rearrangement uses TRBV6-1 and TRBJ2-4; without DNA, the TCRdb call of TRBD2 cannot be checked. The length of the CDR3 is 14 residues. Germline-derived CDR1 and CDR2 are MNHNS and SASEGT. CDR3 sequence reads: CASLSGVAKNIQYF.

The chain carries TRBV7-2 and TRBJ2-5; TCRdb names TRBD2, which stays unverified in the absence of DNA. Germline loops: CDR1 SGHTA, CDR2 FQGNSA. This CDR3 is built from 16 residues. This chain's CDR3 is CASSPLLAGGGETQYF.

V is TRBV6-6 and J is TRBJ1-5; TCRdb selects TRBD1, and the lack of DNA leaves this call unchecked. Germline V gene data show CDR1 as MNHNY and CDR2 as SVGAGI (reference sequence). This CDR3 contains 11 residues. The CDR3 spells CASSGQTPQHF.

This sequence joins TRBV20-1 and TRBJ1-5; lacking DNA, the TRBD1 call made by TCRdb goes unchecked. CDR1 is DFQATT and CDR2 is SNEGSKA in the germline V gene (reference sequence). CDR3 size: 16 residues. The chain's CDR3 is CSARGDRGESNQPQHF.

The chain couples TRBV5-1 to TRBJ2-5; checking the TCRdb D call of TRBD1 is not possible without DNA. This CDR3 contains 14 residues. The germline V gene has CDR1 SGHRS and CDR2 YFSETQ. CDR3 protein: CASNSQGILETQYF. The whole variable domain, remainder taken from reference TRBV5-1 and TRBJ2-5, is KAGVTQTPRYLIKTRGQQVTLSCSPISGHRSVSWYQQTPGQGLQFLFEYFSETQRNKGNFPGRFSGRQFSNSRSEMNVSTLELGDSALYLCASNSQGILETQYFGPGTRLLVL.

V is TRBV12-3 or TRBV12-4 and J is TRBJ2-1. The CDR3 covers 12 residues. The CDR3 loop reads CASSYTTNEQFF.

This chain joins TRBV7-8 and TRBJ1-4; TCRdb calls TRBD1, which cannot be checked without DNA. CDR3 length: 18 amino acids. CDR1 SGHVS and CDR2 FQNEAQ come from the germline V gene. The CDR3 loop is CASSPTTRGVSVNEKLFF.

V usage is TRBV7-2 and J usage is TRBJ2-7; checking the TCRdb D call of TRBD2 is not possible without DNA. Germline CDR1 is SGHTA and CDR2 is FQGNSA. This CDR3 contains 15 residues. The CDR3 reads CASSLAGTSTYEQYF.

This rearrangement joins TRBV5-1 to TRBJ2-3; TCRdb outputs TRBD2, but without DNA this stays unchecked. The CDR3 has 14 residues. The germline CDR1 and CDR2 sequences are SGHRS and YFSETQ. The CDR3 is CASSLGGLGDTQYF.

The CDR3 sequence: CSARDRQGRYKQYF. The rearrangement links TRBV20-1 to TRBJ2-7; without DNA, the TCRdb call of TRBD1 cannot be checked. The CDR3 is 14 amino acids. The germline CDR1 and CDR2 sequences are DFQATT and SNEGSKA (reference sequence).

This rearrangement joins TRBV19 to TRBJ1-2; TCRdb selects TRBD1, and the lack of DNA leaves this call unchecked. In germline, CDR1 is LNHDA, CDR2 SQIVND (reference sequence). CDR3 size: 13 residues. CDR3 region: CASKDRGNYGYTF.

This chain connects TRBV20-1 to TRBJ1-6; lacking DNA, the TRBD1 call made by TCRdb goes unchecked. Germline CDR1 reads DFQATT; CDR2 reads SNEGSKA (reference sequence). The CDR3 loop spans 15 amino acids. The CDR3 region is CSARPSGRNNSPLHF.

V usage is TRBV7-8 and J usage is TRBJ2-3. Germline values: CDR1 SGHVS, CDR2 FQNEAQ. CDR3 size: 14 residues. CDR3 in amino acids: CASSSLEPTDTQYF.

J is TRBJ1-2 and V is TRBV20-1; TCRdb selects TRBD1, and the lack of DNA leaves this call unchecked. Germline assignment: CDR1 DFQATT and CDR2 SNEGSKA (reference sequence). The CDR3 is 12 residues long. This CDR3 reads CSASTGVRGYTF.

This chain links TRBV5-1 with TRBJ2-5; TCRdb outputs TRBD1, but without DNA this stays unchecked. The CDR3 is 16 amino acids. Per germline, CDR1 SGHRS and CDR2 YFSETQ. The CDR3 region is CASSGGPAYDGETQYF.

J is TRBJ1-1 and V is TRBV6-1. CDR3 length equals 14 residues. CDR1 is MNHNS, CDR2 SASEGT, per germline. The CDR3 sequence is CASSSQMLNTEAFF.

This sequence joins TRBV20-1 and TRBJ1-4; as DNA is missing, the TRBD1 call by TCRdb cannot be tested. The length of the CDR3 is 13 residues. From germline, CDR1 is DFQATT and CDR2 SNEGSKA (reference sequence). Here the CDR3 reads CSASGGLEEKLFF.

The V gene is TRBV6-5, the J gene TRBJ1-2; TCRdb's D call of TRBD1 is untestable without DNA. Germline V gene data show CDR1 as MNHEY and CDR2 as SVGAGI. The CDR3 totals 15 residues. CDR3: CASSYSMGGRGGYTF.

The rearrangement uses TRBV12-3 or TRBV12-4 and TRBJ2-5. CDR3 size: 16 residues. This CDR3 is CASSSRHQVAQETQYF.

V gene TRBV20-1 combines with J gene TRBJ1-5; TCRdb returns TRBD1, unconfirmable since there is no DNA. Germline loops: CDR1 DFQATT, CDR2 SNEGSKA (reference sequence). This CDR3 contains 14 residues. The CDR3 protein is CSAPGWTHNQPQHF.

The chain has TRBV6-5 and TRBJ1-6. The CDR3 runs 16 residues. Per germline, CDR1 MNHEY and CDR2 SVGAGI. CDR3 amino acids: CASSKTADTSYSPLHF.

The CDR3 reads CASSTTGKREQYF. The chain links TRBV27 to TRBJ2-7. Germline CDR1 is MNHEY and CDR2 is SMNVEV (reference sequence). The CDR3 length is 13 residues.

This chain uses TRBV6-1 with TRBJ2-3; TCRdb's D call of TRBD2 is untestable without DNA. Germline assignment: CDR1 MNHNS and CDR2 SASEGT. The CDR3 length is 14 residues. CDR3 protein: CASSQKRGGDTQYF.

The chain carries TRBV4-2 and TRBJ2-7; TCRdb outputs TRBD2, but without DNA this stays unchecked. The CDR3 consists of 16 residues. CDR1 is LGHNA, CDR2 YNFKEQ, per germline. CDR3 loop: CASSQDRNSGVGEQYF.

V is TRBV29-1 and J is TRBJ2-5; TCRdb's D call of TRBD2 is untestable without DNA. The germline gives CDR1 SQVTM, CDR2 ANQGSEA. The CDR3 totals 13 residues. Here the CDR3 reads CSVVAGPWETQYF. Combining the CDR3 with reference TRBV29-1 and TRBJ2-5 gives the whole variable domain SAVISQKPSRDICQRGTSLTIQCQVDSQVTMMFWYRQQPGQSLTLIATANQGSEATYESGFVIDKFPISRPNLTFSTLTVSNMSPEDSSIYLCSVVAGPWETQYFGPGTRLLVL.

The chain uses TRBV5-1 and TRBJ2-7; TCRdb indicates TRBD1, and absent DNA this call remains unverified. Germline V gene lookup returns CDR1 SGHRS and CDR2 YFSETQ. The length of the CDR3 is 15 residues. CDR3: CASTSQGQGASEQYF.

The chain links TRBV6-1 to TRBJ1-5. Germline values: CDR1 MNHNS, CDR2 SASEGT. The CDR3 is 14 residues long. CDR3 sequence: CASSDFRSNQPQHF.